This T cell receptor beta chain was found in a study of tumor-infiltrating lymphocytes in primary liver carcinoma. For each extraction, RNA and DNA were obtained together from around 20-30 mg of unsorted bulk tissue. The researchers produced TCR beta cDNA from about 510 ng total RNA with a constant-region primer. Three rounds of nested multiplex PCR with slightly modified ARM-PCR produced TCR beta libraries. Amplification in the first two PCR rounds was performed using TRBV1-TRBV30 forward primers and a C-beta reverse primer for roughly 10 cycles each. TCRdb processed the multiplex PCR reads anew with MiXCR; each CDR3 protein has one entry. In the table there are tens of thousands of distinct CDR3 sequences, over 70% of which are singletons. The CDR3 spans 16 residues. The V and J ends lost 3 bases and 6 bases respectively, with 17 bases between them. Germline V gene sequence: CDR1 KGHDR, CDR2 SFDVKD.

This clonotype was seen ten or more times. This sequence was found in a man between 35 and 55 years old with primary liver carcinoma and hepatitis B virus infection. This sequence joins TRBV24-1 and TRBJ2-1, with D perhaps TRBD2 (6 bases). Sample: liver tumor tissue from sampling region 2. Documented subset: tumor region T2, inferior pole. In DNA form, the CDR3 reads TGTGCCACCAGTGATGCAAGCGGGTCCAGGTTCAATGAGCAGTTCTTC. This codes for CATSDASGSRFNEQFF.